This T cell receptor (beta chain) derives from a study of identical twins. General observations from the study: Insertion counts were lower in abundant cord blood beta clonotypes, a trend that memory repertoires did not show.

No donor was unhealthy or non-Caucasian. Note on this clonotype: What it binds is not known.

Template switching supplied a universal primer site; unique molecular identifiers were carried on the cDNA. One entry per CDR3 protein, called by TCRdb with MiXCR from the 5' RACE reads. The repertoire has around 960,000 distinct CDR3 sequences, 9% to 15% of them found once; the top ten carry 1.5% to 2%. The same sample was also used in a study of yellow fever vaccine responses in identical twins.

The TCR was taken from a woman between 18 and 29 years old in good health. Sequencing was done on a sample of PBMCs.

The DNA for the CDR3 is TGCGCCAGCAGCCTCCCGGGACAGGGGGCGCGAGGGCCTCAAGAGACCCAGTACTTC. This codes for CASSLPGQGARGPQETQYF. V usage is TRBV5-1 and J usage is TRBJ2-5; 12 bases are a match to TRBD1. Looked up from germline, CDR1 is SGHRS and CDR2 is YFSETQ. V was clipped by 4 bases and J by 2 bases; unmatched bases: 15. The CDR3 loop spans 19 amino acids. Complete variable domain (other parts from reference TRBV5-1 and TRBJ2-5): KAGVTQTPRYLIKTRGQQVTLSCSPISGHRSVSWYQQTPGQGLQFLFEYFSETQRNKGNFPGRFSGRQFSNSRSEMNVSTLELGDSALYLCASSLPGQGARGPQETQYFGPGTRLLVL.